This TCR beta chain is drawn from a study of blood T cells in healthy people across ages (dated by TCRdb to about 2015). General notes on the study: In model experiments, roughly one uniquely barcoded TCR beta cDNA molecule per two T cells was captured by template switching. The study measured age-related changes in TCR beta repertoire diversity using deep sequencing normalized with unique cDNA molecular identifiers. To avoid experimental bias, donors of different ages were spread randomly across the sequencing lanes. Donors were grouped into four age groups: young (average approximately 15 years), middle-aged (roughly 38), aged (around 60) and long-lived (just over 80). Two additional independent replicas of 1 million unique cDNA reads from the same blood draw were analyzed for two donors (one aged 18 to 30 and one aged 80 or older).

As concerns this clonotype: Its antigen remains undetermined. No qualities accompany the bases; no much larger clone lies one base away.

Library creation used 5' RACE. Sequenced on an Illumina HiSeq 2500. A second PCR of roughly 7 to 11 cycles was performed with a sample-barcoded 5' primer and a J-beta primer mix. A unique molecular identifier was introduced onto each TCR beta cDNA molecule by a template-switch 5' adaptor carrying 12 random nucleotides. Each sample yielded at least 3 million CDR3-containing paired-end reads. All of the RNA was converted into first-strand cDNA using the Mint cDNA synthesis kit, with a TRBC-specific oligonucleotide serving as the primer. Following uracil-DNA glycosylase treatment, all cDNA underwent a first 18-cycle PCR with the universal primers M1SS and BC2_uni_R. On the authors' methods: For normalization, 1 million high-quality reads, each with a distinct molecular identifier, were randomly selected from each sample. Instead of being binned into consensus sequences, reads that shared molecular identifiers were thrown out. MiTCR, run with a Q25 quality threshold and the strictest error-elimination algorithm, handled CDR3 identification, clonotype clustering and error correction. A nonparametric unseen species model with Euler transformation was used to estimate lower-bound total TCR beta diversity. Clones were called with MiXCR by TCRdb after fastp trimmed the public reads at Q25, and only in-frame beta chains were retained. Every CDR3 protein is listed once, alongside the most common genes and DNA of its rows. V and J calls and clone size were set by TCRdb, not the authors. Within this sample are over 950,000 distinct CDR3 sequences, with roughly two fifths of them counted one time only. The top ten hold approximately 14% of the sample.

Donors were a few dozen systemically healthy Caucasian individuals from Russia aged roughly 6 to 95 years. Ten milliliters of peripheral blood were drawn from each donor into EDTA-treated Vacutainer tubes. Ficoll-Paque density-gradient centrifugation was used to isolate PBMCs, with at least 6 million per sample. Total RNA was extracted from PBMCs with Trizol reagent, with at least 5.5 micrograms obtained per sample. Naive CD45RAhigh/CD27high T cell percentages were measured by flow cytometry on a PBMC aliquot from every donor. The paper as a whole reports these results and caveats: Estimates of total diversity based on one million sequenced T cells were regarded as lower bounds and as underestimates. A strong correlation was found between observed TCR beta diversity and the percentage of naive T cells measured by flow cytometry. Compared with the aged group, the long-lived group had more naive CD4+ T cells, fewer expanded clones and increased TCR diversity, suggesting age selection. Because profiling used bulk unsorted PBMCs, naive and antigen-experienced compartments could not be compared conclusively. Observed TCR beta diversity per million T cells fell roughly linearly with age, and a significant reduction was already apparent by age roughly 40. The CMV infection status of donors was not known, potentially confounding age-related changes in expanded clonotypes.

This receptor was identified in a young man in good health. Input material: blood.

The nucleotide sequence is given as TGCAGCGTTGAAGGTGTAGCGGGGGGGCATAATGAGCAGTTCTTC. It translates to CSVEGVAGGHNEQFF. This chain is built from TRBV29-1 and TRBJ2-1; 11 of the junction bases match TRBD2. Germline trimming: 1 base from V, 7 bases from J; junction bases outside gene matches: 6. The germline V gene encodes CDR1 SQVTM and CDR2 ANQGSEA. The CDR3 covers 15 residues, taking in both the cysteine and the phenylalanine. Only CDR3 DNA remains: 45 bases, in frame from the first base.